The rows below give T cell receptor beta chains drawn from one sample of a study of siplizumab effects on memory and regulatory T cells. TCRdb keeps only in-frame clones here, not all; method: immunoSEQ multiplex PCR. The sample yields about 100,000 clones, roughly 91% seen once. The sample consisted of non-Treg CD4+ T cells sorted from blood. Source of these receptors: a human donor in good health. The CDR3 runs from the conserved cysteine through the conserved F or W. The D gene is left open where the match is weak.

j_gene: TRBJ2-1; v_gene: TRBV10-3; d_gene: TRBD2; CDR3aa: CAISEAGGSYNEQFF
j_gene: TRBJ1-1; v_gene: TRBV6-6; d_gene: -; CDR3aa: CASSSMGGLGTEAFF
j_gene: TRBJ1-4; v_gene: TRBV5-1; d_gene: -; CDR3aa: CASSLVVGEKLFF
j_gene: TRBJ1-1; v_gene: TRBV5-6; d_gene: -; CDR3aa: CASSLVNTEAFF
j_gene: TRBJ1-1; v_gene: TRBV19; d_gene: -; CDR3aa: CASSIQANTEAFF
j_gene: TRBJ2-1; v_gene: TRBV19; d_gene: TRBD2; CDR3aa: CASSIGGLAHEQFF
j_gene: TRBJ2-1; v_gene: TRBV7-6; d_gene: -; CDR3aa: CASSRGRERIYNEQFF
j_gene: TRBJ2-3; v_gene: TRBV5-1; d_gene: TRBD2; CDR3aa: CASSLLSSGRTDTQYF
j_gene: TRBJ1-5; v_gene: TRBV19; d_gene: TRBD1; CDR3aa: CASSIAGTGYQPQHF
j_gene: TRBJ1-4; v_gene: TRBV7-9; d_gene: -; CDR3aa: CASSLSEGFNEKLFF
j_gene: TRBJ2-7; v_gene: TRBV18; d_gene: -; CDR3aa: CASSPRDGYYEQYF
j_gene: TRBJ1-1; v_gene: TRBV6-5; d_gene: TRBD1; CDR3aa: CASSYSGRGGTEAFF
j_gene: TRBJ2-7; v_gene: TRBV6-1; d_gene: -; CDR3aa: CASSEPLRSEQYF
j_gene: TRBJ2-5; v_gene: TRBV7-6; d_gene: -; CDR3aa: CASSFRDQETQYF
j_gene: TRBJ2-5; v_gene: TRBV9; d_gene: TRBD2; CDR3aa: CASSVAPLAGVQETQYF
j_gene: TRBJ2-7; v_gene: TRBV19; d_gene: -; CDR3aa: CASSIDAGASYEQYF
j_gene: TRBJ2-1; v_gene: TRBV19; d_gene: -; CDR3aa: CASGRGGSSYNEQFF
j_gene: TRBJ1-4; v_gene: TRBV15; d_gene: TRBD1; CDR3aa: CATSPAGQANEKLFF
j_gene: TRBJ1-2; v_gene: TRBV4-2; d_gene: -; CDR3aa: CASSLPDGSYGYTF
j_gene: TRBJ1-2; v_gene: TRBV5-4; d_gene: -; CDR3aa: CASTLGFAGANYGYTF
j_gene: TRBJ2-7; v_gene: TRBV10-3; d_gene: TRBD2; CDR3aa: CAISGGTSGRSHEQYF
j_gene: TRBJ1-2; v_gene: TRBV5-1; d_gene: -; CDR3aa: CASSNMALYGYTF
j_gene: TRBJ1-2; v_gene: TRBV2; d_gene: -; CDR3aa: CASTPSSGAPYGYTF
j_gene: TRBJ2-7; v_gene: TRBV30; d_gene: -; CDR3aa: CAWSVRGRGPFYEQYF
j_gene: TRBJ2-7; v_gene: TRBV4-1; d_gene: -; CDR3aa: CASSPRGEAYEQYF
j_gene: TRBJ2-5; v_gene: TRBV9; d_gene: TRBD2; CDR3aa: CASSVTGLAGTETQYF
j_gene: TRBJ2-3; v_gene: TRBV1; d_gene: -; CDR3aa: CTSSSGTHTDTQYF
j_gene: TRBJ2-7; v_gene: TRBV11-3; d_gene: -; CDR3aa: CASRRQSYYEQYF
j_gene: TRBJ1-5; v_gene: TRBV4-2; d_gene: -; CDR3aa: CASSQDPGDSNQPQHF
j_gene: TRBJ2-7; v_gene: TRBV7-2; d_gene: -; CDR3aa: CASSLRSYYSEQYF
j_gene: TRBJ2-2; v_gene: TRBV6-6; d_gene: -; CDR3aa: CASSYSTGRPGELFF
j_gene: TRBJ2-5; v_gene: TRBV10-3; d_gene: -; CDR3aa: CAIREGETQYF
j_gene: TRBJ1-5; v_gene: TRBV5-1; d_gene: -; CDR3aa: CASSSGYSNQPQHF
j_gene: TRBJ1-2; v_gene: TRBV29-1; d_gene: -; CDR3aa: CSEGRGEDGYTF
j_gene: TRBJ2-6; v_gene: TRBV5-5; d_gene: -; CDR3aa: CASSLGSSGANVLTF
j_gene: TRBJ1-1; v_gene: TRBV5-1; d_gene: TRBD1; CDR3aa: CASSLGPGQLNTEAFF
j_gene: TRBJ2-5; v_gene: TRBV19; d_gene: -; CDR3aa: CASSIVGRMGETQYF
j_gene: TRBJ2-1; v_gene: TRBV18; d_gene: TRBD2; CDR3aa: CASSPLGLAGGRNEQFF
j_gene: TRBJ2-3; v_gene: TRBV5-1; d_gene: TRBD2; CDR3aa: CASSRTGTSGNTDTQYF
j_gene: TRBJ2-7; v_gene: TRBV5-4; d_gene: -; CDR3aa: CASSLGPEHYEQYF
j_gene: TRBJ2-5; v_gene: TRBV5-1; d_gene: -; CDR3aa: CASSSTPGPRETQYF
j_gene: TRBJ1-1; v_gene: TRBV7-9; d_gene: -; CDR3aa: CASSLVRSTEAFF
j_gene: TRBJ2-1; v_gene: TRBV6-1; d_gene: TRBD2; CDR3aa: CASAIAGVRGQFF
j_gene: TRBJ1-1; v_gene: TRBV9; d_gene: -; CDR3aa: CASSATQGRTEAFF
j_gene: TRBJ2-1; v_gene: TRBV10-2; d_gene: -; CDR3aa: CASSESRGEQFF
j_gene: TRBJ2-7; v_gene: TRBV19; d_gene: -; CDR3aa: CASSDGGVQSSYEQYF
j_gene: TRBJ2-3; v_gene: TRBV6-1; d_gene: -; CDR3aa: CASSEGQVNTQYF
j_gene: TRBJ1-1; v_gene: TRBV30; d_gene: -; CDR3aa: CAWRAGENTEAFF
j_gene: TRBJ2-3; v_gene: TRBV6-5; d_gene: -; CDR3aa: CASSYRLGADTQYF
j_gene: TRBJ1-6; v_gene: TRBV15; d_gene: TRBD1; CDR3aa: CATSSNRGASPLHF
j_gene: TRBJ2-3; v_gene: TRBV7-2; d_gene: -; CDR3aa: CASSPGSGTQYF
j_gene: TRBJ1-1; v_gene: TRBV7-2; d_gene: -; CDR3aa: CASSTTANTEAFF
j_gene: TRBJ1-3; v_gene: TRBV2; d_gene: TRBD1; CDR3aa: CASSEGQGNTIYF
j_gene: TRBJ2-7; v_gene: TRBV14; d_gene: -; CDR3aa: CASSQASPGEQYF
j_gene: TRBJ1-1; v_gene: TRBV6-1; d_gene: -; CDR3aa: CASRNTSGPRAFF
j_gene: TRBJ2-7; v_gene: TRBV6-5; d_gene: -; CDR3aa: CASRNGGSKGGEQYF
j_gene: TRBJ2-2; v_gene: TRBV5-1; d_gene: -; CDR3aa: CASSVDKGGTGELFF
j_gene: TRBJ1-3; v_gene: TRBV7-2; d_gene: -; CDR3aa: CASSLAPRANSGNTIYF
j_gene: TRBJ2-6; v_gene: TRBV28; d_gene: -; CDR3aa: CASSLKPGSGANVLTF
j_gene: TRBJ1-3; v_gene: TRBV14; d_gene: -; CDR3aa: CASSQTAPVYF